This T cell receptor beta chain appears in the sequencing data of a study of Graves' ophthalmopathy and Graves' hyperthyroidism. CAS ≥3, NOSPECS ≥4, moderate-to-severe activity and duration under 3 months marked donors with ophthalmopathy. CDR3 regions of TCR beta were amplified from RNA transcripts. In the first round, RT-PCR was carried out with HTBI primers, and a multiplex PCR formed the second round. TCRdb re-called the multiplex PCR reads with MiXCR, one entry per CDR3 protein. This table holds 650,000 to 900,000 distinct CDR3 sequences, 40% found once. Germline V gene data show CDR1 as SGHTA and CDR2 as FQGNSA. This CDR3 is 15 amino acids long. Trimming removed 7 bases from V and 3 bases from J, with 19 bases in between.

The TCR comes from an adult man with Graves' ophthalmopathy. Material: peripheral blood. The chain combines TRBV7-2 with TRBJ2-7; a possible D gene is TRBD1 (6 bases). CDR3 protein: CASKEFRGVLYEQYF. CDR3 in DNA: TGTGCCAGCAAAGAATTCAGGGGTGTCCTCTACGAGCAGTACTTC.